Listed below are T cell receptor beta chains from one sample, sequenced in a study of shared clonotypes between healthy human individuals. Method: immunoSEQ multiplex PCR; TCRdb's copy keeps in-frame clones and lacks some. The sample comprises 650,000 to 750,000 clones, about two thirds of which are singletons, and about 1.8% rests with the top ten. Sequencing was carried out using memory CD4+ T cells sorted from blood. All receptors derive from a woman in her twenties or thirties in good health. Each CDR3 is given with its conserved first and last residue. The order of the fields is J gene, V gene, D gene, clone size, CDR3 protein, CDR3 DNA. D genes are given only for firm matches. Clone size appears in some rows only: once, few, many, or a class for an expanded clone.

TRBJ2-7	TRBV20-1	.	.	CSGQGSYEQYF	TGCAGTGGGCAGGGTTCCTACGAGCAGTACTTC
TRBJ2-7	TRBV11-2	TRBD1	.	CASLRDRGTYEQYF	TGTGCCAGCCTCCGGGACAGGGGAACCTACGAGCAGTACTTC
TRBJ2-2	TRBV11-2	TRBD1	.	CASSSTGATGELFF	TGTGCCAGCAGCTCGACAGGGGCGACCGGGGAGCTGTTTTTT
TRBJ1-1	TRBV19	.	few	CASSLLPSQGGTEAFF	TGTGCCAGTAGCCTACTCCCGAGCCAAGGGGGCACTGAAGCTTTCTTT
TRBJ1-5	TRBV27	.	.	CASSPLKENQPQHF	TGTGCCAGCAGTCCCCTCAAGGAGAATCAGCCCCAGCATTTT
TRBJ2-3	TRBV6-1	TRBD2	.	CASSDLAGSTDTQYF	TGTGCCAGCAGTGACCTAGCGGGGAGCACAGATACGCAGTATTTT
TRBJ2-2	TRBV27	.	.	CASSFMEGGAGELFF	TGTGCCAGCAGTTTTATGGAGGGAGGAGCCGGGGAGCTGTTTTTT
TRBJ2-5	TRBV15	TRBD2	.	CATSRDPSGSGETQYF	TGTGCCACCAGCAGAGATCCTAGCGGGAGTGGAGAGACCCAGTACTTC
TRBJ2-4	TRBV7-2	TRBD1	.	CASSHDRGRVIQYF	TGTGCCAGCAGCCACGACAGGGGGCGGGTCATTCAGTACTTC
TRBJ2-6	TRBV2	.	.	CASSRKSGANVLTF	TGTGCCAGCAGTCGGAAATCTGGGGCCAACGTCCTGACTTTC
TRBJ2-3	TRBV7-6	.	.	CASSPLRRGRLTQNTQYF	TGTGCCAGCAGCCCCCTGAGGAGGGGTAGGCTCACACAGAATACGCAGTATTTT
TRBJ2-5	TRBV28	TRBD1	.	CASSSRGRETQYF	TGTGCCAGCAGTTCCAGGGGGCGGGAGACCCAGTACTTC
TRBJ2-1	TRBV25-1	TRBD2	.	CASSRKVAGGNEQFF	TGTGCCAGCAGTCGAAAGGTAGCGGGAGGAAATGAGCAGTTCTTC
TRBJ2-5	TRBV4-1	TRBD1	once	CASSLPGTGGIRTQYF	TGCGCCAGCAGCCTACCCGGGACAGGGGGAATTCGGACCCAGTACTTC
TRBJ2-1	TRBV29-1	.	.	CSALGAPKGHEQFF	TGCAGCGCTTTGGGGGCACCTAAGGGGCATGAGCAGTTCTTC